This TCR beta chain was captured in a study of early T cells in non-severe SARS-CoV-2 infection. About the study: Unsorted whole-blood RNA was sequenced in bulk, leaving chains unpaired.

This clonotype was picked up a small number of times. Antigen unknown. Researchers attached unique molecular identifiers to individual cDNA molecules. One entry per CDR3 protein, called by TCRdb with MiXCR from the 5' RACE reads. The profile covers more than 90,000 distinct CDR3 sequences, with approximately 9.9% appearing a single time and about 5% taken by the ten largest. Study-level points and caveats: VDJdb matching, biased toward anti-spike CD8 responses, missed private and CD4 specificities.

CDR1 is MNHNY, CDR2 SVGAGI, per germline (reference sequence). The length of the CDR3 is 14 residues. Trimming stripped 6 bases from V and 7 bases from J, with 18 bases between. This sequence was found in an adult who was a healthcare worker with PCR-confirmed SARS-CoV-2 infection or an uninfected control (not recorded which). The chain recombines TRBV6-6 with TRBJ2-5; D might be TRBD1 (5 bases). Sequencing was done on a sample of whole blood. CDR3 region: CASRKGREAGTQYF. The CDR3, as DNA: TGTGCCAGCAGGAAGGGGCGCGAGGCAGGGACCCAGTACTTC.